The 6 T cell receptor beta chains below all came from one sample that was sequenced in a study of blood T cell repertoires in COVID-19. Profiling relied on immunoSEQ multiplex PCR, and the TCRdb table lists in-frame clones only, not all of them. The data contain 260,000 or so clones, approximately 82% of them singletons. The sequencing sample was made of peripheral blood. The origin of the receptors is a man older than 75 with acute or convalescent COVID-19.

This CDR3 is CASSALGRGQETQYF. The CDR3 DNA reads TGTGCCAGTAGTGCCCTGGGCAGGGGTCAAGAGACCCAGTACTTC. The V call is TRBV19, the J call TRBJ2-5, with D possibly matching TRBD1 (6 bases). V shed 5 bases and J shed 2 bases, with 15 bases lying between them. This CDR3 comprises 15 residues. In germline, CDR1 is LNHDA, CDR2 SQIVND (reference sequence).

The J gene is TRBJ2-1, the V gene TRBV3-1 (or the pseudogene TRBV3-2); 11 bases match TRBD2. V shed 1 base, J shed 7 bases, and the junction held 3 bases outside the gene matches. CDR1 and CDR2 from the germline V gene are LGHDT and YNNKEL (reference sequence). This CDR3 is 15 amino acids long. In nucleotides, the CDR3 is TGTGCCAGCAGCCAAGTTAGCGGGGGGGGAAATGAGCAGTTCTTC. Protein product: CASSQVSGGGNEQFF.

J is TRBJ2-6 and V is TRBV12-3 or TRBV12-4; D not resolved. V was cut by 4 bases and J by 10 bases, with 5 bases left in between. The CDR3 has 11 residues. The CDR3 nucleotides read TGTGCCAGCAGTTCCCCGAACGTCCTGACTTTC. Translated: CASSSPNVLTF.

The chain has TRBV28 and TRBJ1-1; D is perhaps TRBD1 (6 bases). This CDR3 is built from 13 residues. Trimming pared 7 bases from V and 1 base from J, leaving 10 bases between. Germline V gene data show CDR1 as MDHEN and CDR2 as SYDVKM. CDR3 sequence: CASTGTPNTEAFF. The DNA of the CDR3 is TGTGCCAGCACCGGGACACCGAACACTGAAGCTTTCTTT.

J is TRBJ2-1 and V is TRBV19; D perhaps matches TRBD1 (6 bases). Germline-derived CDR1 and CDR2 are LNHDA and SQIVND (reference sequence). This CDR3 spans 15 amino acids. V dropped 9 bases and J dropped 4 bases, with 19 bases sitting between them. CDR3 nucleotides: TGTGCCAGCCACCCTCGGGACAAGAGTTACAATGAGCAGTTCTTC. It is translated as CASHPRDKSYNEQFF.

This chain uses TRBV7-2 with TRBJ2-3; 9 bases are shared with TRBD2. The CDR3 spans 16 residues. The J segment lost 5 bases and the V segment lost 4 bases, leaving 10 bases of the junction unmatched. Germline V CDR1 and CDR2: SGHTA, FQGNSA. The CDR3 coding sequence is TGTGCCAGCAGCTCACGTAGCGGGGGAGTTAAAGATACGCAGTATTTT. Translating it yields CASSSRSGGVKDTQYF.